This is a list of T cell receptor beta chains from one sample in a study of cytomegalovirus exposure and HLA in healthy donors. Only in-frame clones appear in the TCRdb table, and some are missing; sequencing was by immunoSEQ multiplex PCR. The table records approximately 140,000 clones, more than 65% of them present only once. The sample was PBMCs. All receptors derive from a man aged 50 to 60 in good health and CMV-seronegative. CDR3s include the opening cysteine and the closing phenylalanine or tryptophan. D genes are given only for firm matches.

V,D,J,CDR3
TRBV5-1,NA,TRBJ2-5,CASSTGTGEETQYF
TRBV7-8,NA,TRBJ1-1,CTSSPQTVNTEAFF
TRBV6-1,NA,TRBJ1-2,CAITTGIDGYTF
TRBV30,TRBD1,TRBJ1-3,CAWSARTGFSGNTIYF
TRBV7-2,NA,TRBJ1-1,CASSLELIGRAFF
TRBV4-1,TRBD1,TRBJ2-3,CASSPDRGLDTQYF
TRBV30,TRBD1,TRBJ2-1,CAWSGTVQFF
TRBV5-8,TRBD2,TRBJ2-5,CASSLGGLAGGKETQYF
TRBV28,NA,TRBJ1-5,CASSFGRSNQPQHF
TRBV6-5,NA,NA,CASSPRRGSAEQYF
TRBV7-3,TRBD2,TRBJ2-3,CASSSDQAGGSADTQYF